The 32 T cell receptor beta chains below come from one sample, sequenced in a study of human T cells and chemical hapten exposure. Time point given: patch test 3, about 24 weeks after DPC sensitization. Documented treatment: therapeutic diphenylcyclopropenone sensitization with weekly scalp DPC. MiXCR, run by TCRdb on the RACE reads, gives a single entry per CDR3 protein. The profile shows 90,000 to 140,000 distinct CDR3 sequences, under 40% of them singletons. The sequences come from whole blood, collected in connection with sensitization to the hapten diphenylcyclopropenone (DPC). These receptors were taken from a man between 35 and 55 years old with alopecia areata. Some clones in this sample may be carry-over from other donors' samples.

The gene calls are TRBV6-6 and TRBJ1-1; tentatively, D is TRBD1 (5 bases). Trimming shortened V by 5 bases and J by 4 bases, and 17 bases separated the two germline ends. The length of the CDR3 is 15 residues. Per germline, CDR1 MNHNY and CDR2 SVGAGI (reference sequence). The CDR3 is CASSLDGASGTEAFF. The CDR3 DNA sequence: TGTGCCAGCAGTCTGGATGGGGCGTCGGGCACTGAAGCTTTCTTT.

The chain recombines TRBV20-1 with TRBJ1-3; D possibly corresponds to TRBD1 (6 bases). Trimming left V 6 bases short and J 2 bases short, with 11 bases between. CDR1 and CDR2 from the germline V gene are DFQATT and SNEGSKA (reference sequence). The CDR3 is made up of 13 amino acids. The CDR3: CSAPEGAGNTIYF. The DNA of the CDR3 is TGCAGTGCCCCCGAGGGGGCTGGAAACACCATATATTTT.

There are many counts of this clonotype. V and J are TRBV7-9 and TRBJ1-3; D unclear. The CDR3 is 15 amino acids. V lost 4 bases and J 0 bases, leaving 10 bases between the germline ends. The germline V gene has CDR1 SEHNR and CDR2 FQNEAQ (reference sequence). Here the CDR3 reads CASSSQISSGNTIYF. The DNA for the CDR3 is TGTGCCAGCAGCTCTCAGATTAGCTCTGGAAACACCATATATTTT. Complete variable domain (other parts from reference TRBV7-9 and TRBJ1-3): DTGVSQNPRHKITKRGQNVTFRCDPISEHNRLYWYRQTLGQGPEFLTYFQNEAQLEKSRLLSDRFSAERPKGSFSTLEIQRTEQGDSAMYLCASSSQISSGNTIYFGEGSWLTVV.

A single count supports this clonotype. This chain uses TRBV18 with TRBJ2-3; 7 positions agree with TRBD1. This CDR3 has 15 amino acids. Germline-derived CDR1 and CDR2 are KGHSH and LQKENI. V trimming: 5 bases; J trimming: 2 bases; junction bases outside the gene matches: 7. CDR3 amino acids: CASSTGQLLTDTQYF. In nucleotides, the CDR3 is TGTGCCAGCTCAACGGGACAGCTTCTCACAGATACGCAGTATTTT.

This chain links TRBV5-1 with TRBJ2-5; D perhaps matches TRBD1 (5 bases). Germline CDR1 is SGHRS and CDR2 is YFSETQ. Trimming removed 4 bases from V and 0 bases from J, with 10 bases in between. The CDR3 length is 14 residues. In nucleotides, the CDR3 is TGCGCCAGCAGCCGGATGGACAACCAAGAGACCCAGTACTTC. Encoded protein: CASSRMDNQETQYF.

The chain couples TRBV20-1 to TRBJ2-5; TRBD1 agrees at 8 bases. Trimming cost V 1 base and J 4 bases; bases outside gene matches: 11. The CDR3 is 16 amino acids. Germline assignment: CDR1 DFQATT and CDR2 SNEGSKA (reference sequence). DNA for the CDR3: TGCAGTGCTAGAGCCGCCAGGGGGCTCAGAGTAGAGACCCAGTACTTC. It specifies CSARAARGLRVETQYF.

The V gene is TRBV7-9, the J gene TRBJ1-1; D is unresolved. The CDR3 runs 12 residues. V was cut by 5 bases and J by 1 base, with 5 bases left in between. Per the germline V gene, CDR1 is SEHNR and CDR2 is FQNEAQ (reference sequence). The CDR3 protein is CASSAGNTEAFF. In DNA, the CDR3 is TGTGCCAGCAGCGCAGGGAACACTGAAGCTTTCTTT.

This clonotype was seen only once. J is TRBJ1-1 and V is TRBV10-3; D is uncertain. The germline gives CDR1 ENHRY, CDR2 SYGVKD. The CDR3 totals 12 residues. V was cut by 4 bases and J by 11 bases, with 14 bases left in between. In nucleotides, the CDR3 is TGTGCCATCAGTGCGACAAATCAAAGGGCTTTCTTT. This codes for CAISATNQRAFF.

The DNA for the CDR3 is TGCGCCAGCAGCTTGGACGCCAGTCCTCCGGGGGAGCAGTACGTC. This gives the protein CASSLDASPPGEQYV. The V gene is TRBV5-1, the J gene TRBJ2-7; D may be TRBD2 (5 bases). The V and J ends lost 0 bases and 7 bases respectively, with 17 bases between them. The CDR3 spans 15 residues. Germline V gene sequence: CDR1 SGHRS, CDR2 YFSETQ.

Only a few counts were recorded for this clonotype. This rearrangement joins TRBV6-5 to TRBJ1-3; D unclear. With 2 bases removed from V and 4 bases from J, the gap between germline ends came to 15 bases. Germline V gene sequence: CDR1 MNHEY, CDR2 SVGAGI. There are 16 residues in the CDR3. The CDR3 spells CASSYTRIPLGNTIYF. The CDR3 DNA reads TGTGCCAGCAGTTACACTCGGATCCCTCTCGGAAACACCATATATTTT.

The DNA for the CDR3 is TGTGCCAGCAGTTTTCGGACAGGGGAAGAGACCCAGTACTTC. It yields the protein CASSFRTGEETQYF. The chain employs TRBV6-1 and TRBJ2-5, with TRBD1 matching over 9 bases. The germline CDR1 and CDR2 sequences are MNHNS and SASEGT. The V segment lost 5 bases and the J segment 3 bases; nucleotides outside the gene matches: 4. The length of the CDR3 is 14 residues.

This rearrangement joins TRBV29-1 to TRBJ1-1; 10 nucleotides line up with TRBD1. Looked up from germline, CDR1 is SQVTM and CDR2 is ANQGSEA. This CDR3 region has 15 residues. Trimming at V came to 4 bases and at J to 1 base, leaving 6 bases not matched to a gene. The CDR3 reads CSVVDRGQGNTEAFF. CDR3 in DNA: TGCAGCGTTGTTGACAGGGGGCAAGGGAACACTGAAGCTTTCTTT.

This clonotype was seen only a few times. This chain joins TRBV21-1 and TRBJ1-2; TRBD1 is the table's D call, not checked against the DNA. TRBV21-1 is tagged as a pseudogene. This CDR3 is built from 15 residues. As DNA, the CDR3 is TGTGCCAGCAGCAGACGGACAGGGACAGGTGGCGGCTACACCTTC. It translates to CASSRRTGTGGGYTF.

This clonotype was observed a handful of times. The chain joins TRBV5-1 to TRBJ2-1; D possibly corresponds to TRBD2 (6 bases). V lost 4 bases and J lost 0, with 11 bases in between. Germline values: CDR1 SGHRS, CDR2 YFSETQ. The CDR3 has 15 residues. CDR3 sequence reads: CASSPGVASYNEQFF. In nucleotides, the CDR3 is TGCGCCAGCAGCCCGGGGGTAGCCTCCTACAATGAGCAGTTCTTC.

The V and J genes are TRBV15 and TRBJ1-1; no firm D call. This CDR3 contains 16 residues. Looked up from germline, CDR1 is LNHNV and CDR2 is YYDKDF (reference sequence). V was clipped by 4 bases and J by 5 bases, with 20 bases between them. The CDR3 loop reads CATSTATRRESTEAFF. In DNA, the CDR3 is TGTGCCACCAGCACCGCTACGAGGAGGGAGTCAACTGAAGCTTTCTTT.

This clonotype was seen only a few times. V usage is TRBV24-1 and J usage is TRBJ2-2; the D is unclear. The CDR3 is made up of 14 amino acids. V dropped 1 base and J dropped 5 bases, with 7 bases sitting between them. The germline gives CDR1 KGHDR, CDR2 SFDVKD. The CDR3 reads CATSDLRNTGELFF. The DNA of the CDR3 is TGTGCCACCAGTGATTTAAGGAATACCGGGGAGCTGTTTTTT.

Only a few counts were recorded for this clonotype. The chain couples TRBV9 to TRBJ2-3; D gene uncertain. The length of the CDR3 is 13 residues. The germline gives CDR1 SGDLS, CDR2 YYNGEE. V gave up 4 bases and J gave up 2 bases, with 8 bases separating them. In DNA, the CDR3 is TGTGCCAGCAGCCAAACTCCCACAGATACGCAGTATTTT. Protein product: CASSQTPTDTQYF.

The rearrangement links TRBV30 to TRBJ1-1; D uncertain. Per germline, CDR1 GTSNPN and CDR2 SVGIG (reference sequence). The CDR3 extends over 12 amino acids. V was pared by 4 bases and J by 9 bases, with 15 bases between. CDR3 protein: CAWNVNEGKAFF. CDR3 DNA: TGTGCCTGGAATGTGAACGAAGGGAAAGCTTTCTTT.

V and J are TRBV7-2 and TRBJ1-2; the D gene is possibly TRBD1 (5 bases). CDR3 length: 13 amino acids. The V gene lost 0 bases and the J gene lost 6 bases, with 8 bases spanning the gap. Germline values: CDR1 SGHTA, CDR2 FQGNSA. CDR3 coding DNA: TGTGCCAGCAGCTTAGCCGGGGCGGATGGCTACACCTTC. Residues: CASSLAGADGYTF. The complete variable domain, with remaining parts taken from reference TRBV7-2 and TRBJ1-2, reads GAGVSQSPSNKVTEKGKDVELRCDPISGHTALYWYRQSLGQGLEFLIYFQGNSAPDKSGLPSDRFSAERTGGSVSTLTIQRTQQEDSAVYLCASSLAGADGYTFGSGTRLTVV.

This chain links TRBV15 with TRBJ2-7; tentative D call: TRBD1 (6 bases). The CDR3 loop spans 20 amino acids. Germline CDR1 is LNHNV and CDR2 is YYDKDF (reference sequence). V was shortened by 0 bases and J by 9 bases, with 33 bases between the two germline ends. Written as DNA, the CDR3 is TGTGCCACCAGCAGAGATTGGGTAGAGCTCCGGCTATCGGGCGAAGGGGGGCAGTACTTC. Its translation: CATSRDWVELRLSGEGGQYF.

CDR3 sequence: CSASRLAGARLTDTQYF. The CDR3 DNA reads TGCAGTGCTAGTAGACTAGCGGGAGCGCGACTTACAGATACGCAGTATTTT. The V call is TRBV20-1, the J call TRBJ2-3; 12 bases agree with TRBD2. This CDR3 comprises 17 residues. V dropped 3 bases and J dropped 3; count of bases not matched to a gene: 10. Germline V CDR1 and CDR2: DFQATT, SNEGSKA (reference sequence).

The chain links TRBV28 to TRBJ2-5, with D uncertain. The V end lost 4 bases, the J end lost 4 bases, and 4 bases lay between the germline ends. Germline CDR1 and CDR2: MDHEN and SYDVKM. The CDR3 has 11 amino acids. The CDR3, as DNA: TGTGCCAGCAGTTCCACAGAGACCCAGTACTTC. Amino acids: CASSSTETQYF.

This clonotype was observed a handful of times. The V call is TRBV12-3 or TRBV12-4, the J call TRBJ1-3, with D possibly matching TRBD1 (6 bases). The length of the CDR3 is 13 residues. The ends were cut back, 4 bases at V and 6 bases at J, with 10 bases in the middle. The CDR3 sequence is CASSSDSINTIYF. The CDR3 DNA reads TGTGCCAGCAGTTCGGACAGCATAAACACCATATATTTT.

The rearrangement uses TRBV6-2 or TRBV6-3 and TRBJ2-7; tentatively, D is TRBD1 or TRBD2 (5 bases each). The ends were cut back, 5 bases at V and 5 bases at J, with 7 bases in the middle. CDR3 length equals 11 residues. Germline CDR1 reads MNHEY; CDR2 reads SVGEGT. CDR3 sequence: CASSRGHEQYV. In DNA, the CDR3 is TGTGCCAGCAGTCGGGGCCACGAGCAGTACGTC.

This chain uses TRBV12-3 or TRBV12-4 with TRBJ1-1; D is uncertain. This CDR3 has 15 amino acids. V lost 2 bases and J lost 1, with 11 bases in between. CDR3 sequence: CASSLKEPGNTEAFF. The CDR3 bases are TGTGCCAGCAGTTTAAAGGAGCCGGGGAACACTGAAGCTTTCTTT.

The chain combines TRBV5-1 with TRBJ2-6; D unclear. The CDR3 is made up of 18 amino acids. Trimming shortened V by 0 bases and J by 1 base, and 14 bases separated the two germline ends. Germline CDR1 SGHRS, CDR2 YFSETQ. In DNA, the CDR3 is TGCGCCAGCAGCTTGGAAGATGAGGACCTTTCTGGGGCCAACGTCCTGACTTTC. It specifies CASSLEDEDLSGANVLTF.

The J gene is TRBJ1-5, the V gene TRBV28; D perhaps matches TRBD1 (5 bases). The CDR3 sequence is 14 residues long. CDR1 MDHEN and CDR2 SYDVKM come from the germline V gene. V gave up 3 bases and J gave up 8 bases, with 14 bases separating them. The CDR3 spells CASSLGQGVEPQHF. CDR3 coding DNA: TGTGCCAGCAGTTTGGGGCAGGGTGTCGAGCCCCAGCATTTT.

This chain links TRBV6-1 with TRBJ2-3; the match to TRBD2 covers 9 bases. This CDR3 is 15 amino acids long. Germline assignment: CDR1 MNHNS and CDR2 SASEGT. The V gene end was trimmed by 4 bases and the J gene end by 5 bases; junction bases not matched to a gene: 7. The CDR3 bases are TGTGCCAGCAGTGCCCTAGCGGGACCCCGAGATACGCAGTATTTT. Translation gives CASSALAGPRDTQYF.

This chain joins TRBV12-3 or TRBV12-4 and TRBJ2-3; 9 bases are a match to TRBD2. The CDR3 sequence is 14 residues long. The J segment lost 8 bases and the V segment lost 6 bases, leaving 9 bases of the junction unmatched. CDR3 DNA: TGTGCCAGCAGAAGAGGGACTAGCCTAGGTACGCAGTATTTT. Translated: CASRRGTSLGTQYF.

This clonotype was observed a few times. V is TRBV20-1 and J is TRBJ1-5; 7 nucleotides line up with TRBD1. The junction had 6 bases not matched to a gene; V was cut back by 6 bases and J by 4 bases. The CDR3 consists of 13 residues. Germline-derived CDR1 and CDR2 are DFQATT and SNEGSKA (reference sequence). The CDR3 region is CSASGQANQPQHF. Here the CDR3 DNA reads TGCAGTGCCTCCGGACAGGCTAATCAGCCCCAGCATTTT.

The chain has TRBV27 and TRBJ1-5; maybe TRBD1 (6 bases). V gave up 7 bases and J gave up 0 bases, with 13 bases separating them. Germline CDR1 MNHEY, CDR2 SMNVEV (reference sequence). The CDR3 length is 15 residues. The CDR3 protein is CASTPRGFSNQPQHF. In nucleotides, the CDR3 is TGTGCCAGCACCCCAAGGGGGTTTAGCAATCAGCCCCAGCATTTT.

The rearrangement joins TRBV15 to TRBJ2-4; TRBD2 agrees at 8 bases. J gave up 5 bases and V 4 bases, and 7 bases lay outside the gene matches. CDR3 length equals 15 residues. CDR1 is LNHNV and CDR2 is YYDKDF in the germline V gene (reference sequence). The CDR3 nucleotides are TGTGCCACCAGCACCGCAACTAGCGGTGAAAACATTCAGTACTTC. This gives the protein CATSTATSGENIQYF.